This TCR beta chain was sequenced during a study of PD-L1 blockade in urothelial cancer (dated by TCRdb to 2016 to 2017). About the investigation overall: Every patient began therapy in 2014 and was given atezolizumab 1,200 mg intravenously every 3 weeks. About nine tenths of the roughly 29 patients were males with bladder-origin urothelial cancer, and about 65% of the 29 reported a prior smoking history. Whole exome sequencing and RNA sequencing of pretreatment tumors were performed alongside TCR sequencing in the same patients. The study was an exploratory multi-omic analysis of somatic, immune and clinical correlates of response to PD-L1 blockade with atezolizumab in urothelial cancer. Approximately 29 patients had pretreatment blood TCR-seq, about 24 had at least one posttreatment blood collection, and about 24 had tumor TCR-seq. Pretreatment tumor samples, along with matched peripheral blood serially collected before and after atezolizumab treatment, were subjected to TCR sequencing. A median of roughly 140,000 T cells and some 84,000 unique TCRs was obtained from blood samples, and a median clonality of 0.080 was observed. Durable clinical benefit was defined as progression-free survival longer than 6 months, and TCR features were also tested against progression-free and overall survival. Patients had an ECOG performance status of 0 or 1 and had received between 0 and 3 prior chemotherapy regimens. Blood samples were analyzed 3 weeks after the start of treatment (second dose) and 6 weeks after the start of treatment. About 10 patients achieved durable clinical benefit and about 19 did not. The research as a whole found: Greater expansion of tumor-associated TCR clones in peripheral blood 3 weeks after the start of treatment was observed in patients with durable benefit (n of about 22, p = 0.022). Because the sample size was small (n ≈ 29) and many of the analyses were exploratory, the results are meant to be hypothesis-generating. A pretreatment peripheral blood TCR clonality below the median was linked to improved progression-free and overall survival.

From V the trimming removes 8 bases and from J it removes 5 bases, while the gene matches leave 6 bases of the junction unaccounted for. Reading from cysteine to phenylalanine, the CDR3 counts 13 amino acids. Of all the DNA, just the CDR3 is kept, 39 bases in frame from base 1. The germline V gene (reference sequence) provides CDR1 LNHDA and CDR2 SQIVND. As regards this clone: What this receptor recognizes is not known. There are no base qualities to consult, and no much larger clone falls within one base.

What this sample's time point label stands for: peripheral blood 6 weeks after treatment start. The cohort comprised approximately 30 patients with locally advanced or metastatic urothelial carcinoma treated at Memorial Sloan Kettering on a trial protocol. Peripheral blood mononuclear cells were collected pretreatment and during treatment, with between 1 and 8 total time points per patient. The Qiagen DNeasy Blood extraction kit was used to purify genomic DNA from total PBMCs and from tumor samples. Collected pretreatment and during treatment, PBMCs were isolated and stored as previously described. Synthetic TCR analog templates were spiked into each PCR so that absolute template abundance could be estimated from read counts. TCRbeta CDR3 regions were amplified from genomic DNA with bias-controlled V and J gene primers using the immunoSEQ assay. Sequencing of rearranged TCRbeta segments was done at approximately 20X coverage. Regarding the original processing steps: Sequencing errors were corrected by clustering and CDR3s were annotated against IMGT to assign V, D and J genes. Only productive TCRbeta rearrangements were used in downstream analyses, excluding out-of-frame or stop-codon sequences. To compute clonality, Shannon entropy was normalized by the log of the number of unique productive sequences and then subtracted from one. Fisher's exact test with Benjamini-Hochberg correction, at a threshold of adjusted p below 0.01, was used to find clones that differed between time points or between blood and tumor. TCRdb carries this immuneACCESS record with in-frame sequences only. Its versions omit some clonotypes, under half of them owing to an unresolved V gene in the studies checked, with the rest unexplained. For V, J and clone size, that table is used; D and trimming come from the DNA. The sample table records tens of thousands of clones; approximately 78% of these occur just once. In total, the top ten clones hold 8.8% of the sample.

The rearranged segments are TRBV19 and TRBJ1-5, with 7 bases in between that match TRBD1. This material consisted of PBMCs, taken around atezolizumab (anti-PD-L1) treatment. The receptor was isolated from a man between 65 and 85 years old with urothelial cancer. The CDR3 reads as follows: CASDTGAHQPQHF. The DNA reads as follows: TGTGCCAGTGATACAGGGGCCCATCAGCCCCAGCATTTT.